Below are 10 T cell receptor beta chains sequenced from a single sample in a study of T cell repertoires in cytomegalovirus infection. TCRdb used MiXCR to reprocess the reads, holding one entry per CDR3 protein. The data show some 150,000 distinct CDR3 sequences, around 22% seen once. The sample taken for sequencing was PBMCs. The receptor set was obtained from a human donor in good health (CMV status not recorded). Some clones in this sample may be carry-over from other donors' samples.

This clonotype appeared once. The chain uses TRBV6-5 and TRBJ2-7; D perhaps matches TRBD2 (6 bases). V lost 0 bases, J lost 2 bases, and 11 bases lay in between. The CDR3 runs to 15 residues. Germline V gene lookup returns CDR1 MNHEY and CDR2 SVGAGI. DNA of the CDR3: TGTGCCAGCAGTTACTCGCAGGGAGGAACCTACGAGCAGTACTTC. Its protein is CASSYSQGGTYEQYF.

Only a few counts were recorded for this clonotype. This rearrangement joins TRBV27 to TRBJ2-1; 12 nucleotides match TRBD2. Germline V gene sequence: CDR1 MNHEY, CDR2 SMNVEV (reference sequence). There are 15 residues in the CDR3. V lost 7 bases and J lost 4; bases outside the gene matches: 5. The CDR3 coding sequence is TGTGCCAGCACCCCTAGCGGGGGGGATTACAATGAGCAGTTCTTC. The encoded protein is CASTPSGGDYNEQFF.

V usage is TRBV6-5 and J usage is TRBJ1-2, with TRBD1 identical over 7 bases. The CDR3 has 15 amino acids. V lost 6 bases, J lost 7 bases, and 14 bases stayed unmatched. Per germline, CDR1 MNHEY and CDR2 SVGAGI. CDR3: CASRRSRGELGGYTF. In DNA, the CDR3 is TGTGCCAGCAGGAGATCCAGGGGGGAACTCGGTGGCTACACCTTC.

Many counts were recorded for this clonotype. The J gene is TRBJ2-2, the V gene TRBV7-2; 12 nucleotides match TRBD2. Germline CDR1 reads SGHTA; CDR2 reads FQGNSA. With V trimmed by 2 bases and J by 5 bases, 3 bases remained unmatched. This CDR3 comprises 16 residues. CDR3 nucleotides: TGTGCCAGCAGCTTAAGGACTAGCGGGGTTACCGGGGAGCTGTTTTTT. Protein: CASSLRTSGVTGELFF.

This chain connects TRBV19 to TRBJ1-4; D uncertain. Trimming took 10 bases from V and 5 from J, leaving 14 bases between them. Germline lookup yields CDR1 LNHDA and CDR2 SQIVND (reference sequence). The CDR3 covers 13 residues. The CDR3 region is CATRPALNEKLFF. The CDR3 DNA reads as TGTGCCACCCGGCCCGCTCTGAATGAAAAACTGTTTTTT.

This clonotype turned up a few times. This sequence joins TRBV4-3 and TRBJ2-1; no reliable D call. Germline V CDR1 and CDR2: LGHNA, YSLEER. Trimming stripped 0 bases from V and 10 bases from J, with 7 bases between. The CDR3 contains 12 residues. CDR3 coding DNA: TGCGCCAGCAGCCAAGACTCTCGGGAGCAGTTCTTC. It encodes CASSQDSREQFF.

This clonotype was detected only a few times. The chain recombines TRBV5-1 with TRBJ2-3, with D possibly matching TRBD2 (5 bases). Trimming pared 3 bases from V and 1 base from J, leaving 15 bases between. In germline, CDR1 is SGHRS, CDR2 YFSETQ. The CDR3 contains 16 residues. CDR3 nucleotide sequence: TGCGCCAGCAGCTCTGGAGGAGGCGTAGGCACAGATACGCAGTATTTT. It yields the protein CASSSGGGVGTDTQYF.

The rearrangement joins TRBV28 to TRBJ1-2; 7 nucleotides match TRBD1. Germline V CDR1 and CDR2: MDHEN, SYDVKM. The junction had 5 bases not matched to a gene; V was cut back by 4 bases and J by 6 bases. This CDR3 has 13 amino acids. As DNA, the CDR3 is TGTGCCAGCAGTTACCGGGACAGACATGGCTACACCTTC. Residues: CASSYRDRHGYTF.

V is TRBV28 and J is TRBJ1-2; D perhaps matches TRBD1 (6 bases). There are 13 residues in the CDR3. From germline, CDR1 is MDHEN and CDR2 SYDVKM. V gave up 3 bases and J gave up 8 bases, with 13 bases separating them. DNA for the CDR3: TGTGCCAGCAGTTTCGGGGGGGCGGAGGGCTACACCTTC. It translates to CASSFGGAEGYTF.

In the case of this clonotype: Given a much more abundant clone one base away, this may be a read error. The chain couples TRBV5-4 to TRBJ1-1; TRBD1 matches at 7 bases. The CDR3 has 15 amino acids. Germline CDR1 is SGHNT and CDR2 is YYREEE (reference sequence). The CDR3 here is CASSSGTARNTEALF. CDR3 coding DNA: TGTGCCAGCAGCTCCGGGACAGCTAGGAACACTGAAGCTCTCTTT.